A single sample gave rise to the 31 T cell receptor beta chains below, sequenced in a study of blood T cell repertoires in COVID-19. Some clones are missing from TCRdb's copy, which holds only in-frame ones; the method was immunoSEQ multiplex PCR. Found here are about 280,000 clones, around 85% of them singletons; the top ten hold approximately 10%. Sequenced material: peripheral blood. The receptors here all came from a woman between 65 and 79 years old with acute or convalescent COVID-19.

The chain carries TRBV18 and TRBJ1-2, with 7 bases fitting TRBD1. The germline V gene has CDR1 KGHSH and CDR2 LQKENI. The ends lost 6 bases at V and 7 bases at J; junction bases unmatched: 11. The CDR3 contains 14 residues. The CDR3 sequence is CASSRSTGRGGYTF. CDR3 nucleotide sequence: TGTGCCAGCTCCCGGTCGACAGGGCGCGGTGGCTACACCTTC.

The rearrangement joins TRBV30 to TRBJ2-5, with TRBD2 matching over 8 bases. The V segment lost 4 bases and the J segment 4 bases; nucleotides outside the gene matches: 5. Germline V CDR1 and CDR2: GTSNPN, SVGIG (reference sequence). The CDR3 has 13 amino acids. The CDR3 DNA sequence: TGTGCCTGGACGGGAGGGCGAGGAGAGACCCAGTACTTC. Amino acid sequence: CAWTGGRGETQYF.

There are a few counts of this clone. J is TRBJ1-3 and V is TRBV5-5, with 9 bases matching TRBD1. The V gene end was trimmed by 4 bases and the J gene end by 4 bases; junction bases not matched to a gene: 6. The germline V gene encodes CDR1 SGHKS and CDR2 YYEKEE (reference sequence). The CDR3 contains 15 residues. The CDR3 spells CASSLGDRAGNTIYF. The DNA of the CDR3 is TGTGCCAGCAGCCTAGGGGACAGGGCAGGAAACACCATATATTTT.

The V call is TRBV3-1 (or the pseudogene TRBV3-2), the J call TRBJ1-3, with 8 bases aligning to TRBD1. The germline V gene has CDR1 LGHDT and CDR2 YNNKEL (reference sequence). Trimming at V came to 6 bases and at J to 4 bases, leaving 8 bases not matched to a gene. This CDR3 is built from 15 residues. The CDR3 nucleotides read TGTGCCAGCAGTCAAAGGACAGGGAGGGGAAACACCATATATTTT. Residues: CASSQRTGRGNTIYF.

This chain links TRBV15 with TRBJ1-2; D is perhaps TRBD1 (5 bases). Per the germline V gene, CDR1 is LNHNV and CDR2 is YYDKDF (reference sequence). V lost 1 base and J 8 bases, leaving 14 bases between the germline ends. The CDR3 runs 14 residues. CDR3 amino acids: CATSRVVGGSGYTF. CDR3 coding DNA: TGTGCCACCAGCAGAGTTGTTGGGGGGAGCGGCTACACCTTC.

V is TRBV2 and J is TRBJ1-2; D remains unclear. Trimming took 2 bases from V and 5 from J, leaving 9 bases between them. CDR1 and CDR2 from the germline V gene are SNHLY and FYNNEI. The CDR3 spans 13 residues. In DNA, the CDR3 is TGTGCCAGCAGTGAAAGTGCGCCTTATGGCTACACCTTC. Translation: CASSESAPYGYTF.

The chain recombines TRBV7-9 with TRBJ1-1; tentatively, D is TRBD1 (5 bases). Germline assignment: CDR1 SEHNR and CDR2 FQNEAQ (reference sequence). The CDR3 totals 15 residues. Trimming shortened V by 2 bases and J by 7 bases, and 17 bases separated the two germline ends. CDR3 bases: TGTGCCAGCAGCTTACGTTCCGGGGGGGAGAGTGAAGCTTTCTTT. It encodes CASSLRSGGESEAFF.

V is TRBV28 and J is TRBJ2-3, with D perhaps TRBD1 (5 bases). The CDR3 sequence is 14 residues long. Looked up from germline, CDR1 is MDHEN and CDR2 is SYDVKM. V was clipped by 6 bases and J by 6 bases, with 16 bases between them. The CDR3 protein is CASSPGQGIDTQYF. The CDR3 nucleotides read TGTGCCAGCAGCCCCGGGCAGGGTATTGATACGCAGTATTTT.

The chain uses TRBV19 and TRBJ1-1, with 8 bases that match TRBD1. The CDR3 spans 15 residues. Unmatched junction bases numbered 8, after V lost 3 bases and J lost 5 bases. Per the germline V gene, CDR1 is LNHDA and CDR2 is SQIVND (reference sequence). The CDR3 bases are TGTGCCAGTAGTATGGGGGACAGGTGGAGGACTGAAGCTTTCTTT. Translation gives CASSMGDRWRTEAFF.

The chain carries TRBV19 and TRBJ1-1; the D gene is possibly TRBD1 (6 bases). Per germline, CDR1 LNHDA and CDR2 SQIVND (reference sequence). With 4 bases removed from V and 0 bases from J, the gap between germline ends came to 15 bases. This CDR3 region has 16 residues. The CDR3 nucleotides are TGTGCCAGTAGTACCTCGGGGAGGGGGATGAACACTGAAGCTTTCTTT. This codes for CASSTSGRGMNTEAFF. The full variable domain, completed using reference TRBV19 and TRBJ1-1, is DGGITQSPKYLFRKEGQNVTLSCEQNLNHDAMYWYRQDPGQGLRLIYYSQIVNDFQKGDIAEGYSVSREKKESFPLTVTSAQKNPTAFYLCASSTSGRGMNTEAFFGQGTRLTVV.

J is TRBJ1-2 and V is TRBV6-5; tentative D call: TRBD1 (5 bases). There are 12 residues in the CDR3. Between the trimmed V and J ends, which lost 5 bases and 6 bases, there was a span of 10 bases. Germline lookup yields CDR1 MNHEY and CDR2 SVGAGI. CDR3 DNA sequence: TGTGCCAGCAGTATAGCAGGGCATGGCTACACCTTC. It is translated as CASSIAGHGYTF.

This clone was found a few times. The chain joins TRBV19 to TRBJ2-7; D possibly corresponds to TRBD2 (7 bases). Germline V gives CDR1 LNHDA, CDR2 SQIVND (reference sequence). V dropped 4 bases and J dropped 3 bases, with 16 bases sitting between them. The length of the CDR3 is 15 residues. The CDR3 DNA is TGTGCCAGTAGTACCCAGGCGGGGGCCCGCTACGAGCAGTACTTC. Translated: CASSTQAGARYEQYF.

The chain joins TRBV11-3 to TRBJ2-2; D is ambiguous. Germline CDR1 reads SGHNT; CDR2 reads YENEEA. This CDR3 comprises 13 residues. With 6 bases removed from V and 0 bases from J, the gap between germline ends came to 5 bases. CDR3 coding DNA: TGTGCCAGCAGGCGGTCGAACACCGGGGAGCTGTTTTTT. This gives the protein CASRRSNTGELFF.

This clone was seen only once. The V and J genes are TRBV13 and TRBJ2-3; the D is unclear. The CDR3 length is 12 residues. Germline loops: CDR1 PRHDT, CDR2 FYEKMQ (reference sequence). V shed 4 bases and J shed 6 bases, with 8 bases lying between them. The CDR3 nucleotides are TGTGCCAGCAGCTCAGCGCTGGATACGCAGTATTTT. This translates into CASSSALDTQYF.

The chain carries TRBV6-5 and TRBJ2-2; no firm D call. This CDR3 region has 13 residues. Germline V gene data show CDR1 as MNHEY and CDR2 as SVGAGI. V shed 7 bases and J shed 5 bases, with 11 bases lying between them. Written as DNA, the CDR3 is TGTGCCAGCAAACCAGCCGGGACCGGGGAGCTGTTTTTT. Residues: CASKPAGTGELFF.

J is TRBJ1-1 and V is TRBV15, with 7 bases matching TRBD1. Looked up from germline, CDR1 is LNHNV and CDR2 is YYDKDF (reference sequence). V lost 0 bases and J lost 11; bases outside the gene matches: 6. The CDR3 totals 13 residues. The CDR3 spells CATSRDQGQSAFF. The CDR3 DNA reads as TGTGCCACCAGCAGAGATCAGGGACAGTCGGCTTTCTTT.

This clone was seen only a few times. The rearrangement links TRBV2 to TRBJ1-5; D gene unclear. CDR3 length equals 13 residues. The germline gives CDR1 SNHLY, CDR2 FYNNEI. V was trimmed by 6 bases and J by 7 bases, leaving 13 bases between them. The chain's CDR3 is CASSRQYLQPQHF. CDR3 in DNA: TGTGCCAGCAGCAGACAATATCTCCAGCCCCAGCATTTT.

The rearrangement links TRBV10-1 to TRBJ2-5; maybe TRBD2 (7 bases). Germline V gene lookup returns CDR1 WNHNN and CDR2 SYGVQD (reference sequence). The CDR3 spans 14 residues. The V gene lost 4 bases and the J gene lost 1 base, with 10 bases spanning the gap. CDR3 sequence reads: CASSGGGAQETQYF. The DNA of the CDR3 is TGCGCCAGCAGTGGTGGGGGGGCCCAAGAGACCCAGTACTTC.

V and J are TRBV3-1 (or the pseudogene TRBV3-2) and TRBJ2-2; no clear D gene. Per germline, CDR1 LGHDT and CDR2 YNNKEL (reference sequence). V lost 4 bases, J lost 0 bases, and 6 bases lay in between. The CDR3 is 14 residues long. The CDR3 region is CASSPSANTGELFF. The DNA of the CDR3 is TGTGCCAGCAGCCCTTCGGCGAACACCGGGGAGCTGTTTTTT.

This chain uses TRBV6-6 with TRBJ1-3; D unclear. The germline V gene has CDR1 MNHNY and CDR2 SVGAGI (reference sequence). CDR3 length: 12 amino acids. V lost 6 bases, J lost 0 bases, and 3 bases lay in between. CDR3 loop: CASRLSGNTIYF. The CDR3, as DNA: TGTGCCAGCAGACTCTCTGGAAACACCATATATTTT.

This chain joins TRBV19 and TRBJ1-5; 8 bases agree with TRBD1. The germline CDR1 and CDR2 sequences are LNHDA and SQIVND (reference sequence). CDR3 length: 14 amino acids. The ends lost 2 bases at V and 7 bases at J; junction bases unmatched: 4. CDR3 residues: CASSIIGQGQPQHF. The CDR3 region has the DNA TGTGCCAGTAGTATAATAGGACAGGGACAGCCCCAGCATTTT.

There are a few counts of this clone. The V gene is TRBV4-2, the J gene TRBJ2-3; maybe TRBD2 (6 bases). The CDR3 has 17 residues. Trimming took off 1 base at V and 6 bases at J, with 20 bases between the two ends. Germline V gives CDR1 LGHNA, CDR2 YNFKEQ. The CDR3 coding sequence is TGTGCCAGCAGCCAAGGCCGACGCGGCGGGGTAGCTGATACGCAGTATTTT. Encoded protein: CASSQGRRGGVADTQYF.

The chain joins TRBV3-1 (or the pseudogene TRBV3-2) to TRBJ1-1, with 9 positions matching TRBD1. V lost 1 base and J lost 4; bases outside the gene matches: 4. Germline V CDR1 and CDR2: LGHDT, YNNKEL (reference sequence). The CDR3 extends over 15 amino acids. The CDR3: CASSQGDREVTEAFF. The CDR3 DNA sequence: TGTGCCAGCAGCCAAGGGGACAGGGAGGTCACTGAAGCTTTCTTT.

The CDR3 nucleotides read TGTGCCAGCAGGGGAGCGAGGTACGAGCAGTACTTC. Translation gives CASRGARYEQYF. The V and J genes are TRBV12-3 or TRBV12-4 and TRBJ2-7; a possible D gene is TRBD2 (5 bases). V dropped 6 bases and J dropped 4 bases, with 10 bases sitting between them. CDR3 size: 12 residues.

The chain uses TRBV5-1 and TRBJ1-1; D remains unclear. Germline values: CDR1 SGHRS, CDR2 YFSETQ. CDR3 size: 14 residues. Trimming pared 0 bases from V and 3 bases from J, leaving 9 bases between. The CDR3 nucleotides are TGCGCCAGCAGCTTGGTCCAGGAGGACACTGAAGCTTTCTTT. It codes for CASSLVQEDTEAFF.

CDR3 bases: TGCGCCAGCAGTACGGGAGGGCAGCGTACGAACGAGCAGTACTTC. Translation gives CASSTGGQRTNEQYF. The chain combines TRBV5-1 with TRBJ2-7; the match to TRBD2 covers 8 bases. Germline CDR1 is SGHRS and CDR2 is YFSETQ. Trimming took 5 bases from V and 5 from J; bases not matched to a gene: 12. This CDR3 contains 15 residues.

J is TRBJ1-5 and V is TRBV6-5; D not certain. Germline V gene lookup returns CDR1 MNHEY and CDR2 SVGAGI. The V gene lost 6 bases and the J gene lost 2 bases, with 11 bases spanning the gap. CDR3 size: 14 residues. The chain's CDR3 is CASRSGVRNQPQHF. The CDR3 nucleotides read TGTGCCAGCAGGTCCGGGGTTCGCAATCAGCCCCAGCATTTT.

The chain couples TRBV7-2 to TRBJ1-2; 7 nucleotides line up with TRBD1. The ends lost 3 bases at V and 4 bases at J; junction bases unmatched: 8. Germline V gives CDR1 SGHTA, CDR2 FQGNSA. This CDR3 has 15 residues. CDR3: CASSFRDRPFYGYTF. The CDR3 nucleotides read TGTGCCAGCAGCTTCCGGGACAGACCGTTCTATGGCTACACCTTC.

As for this clone: Other DNA sequences from this sample encode an identical CDR3 as well. The rearrangement links TRBV5-1 to TRBJ2-1; 8 nucleotides line up with TRBD2. The CDR3 is made up of 15 amino acids. Trimming removed 2 bases from V and 2 bases from J; junction bases left unmatched: 3. Germline-derived CDR1 and CDR2 are SGHRS and YFSETQ. The CDR3 sequence is CASSFLAGTYNEQFF. The CDR3 DNA follows: TGCGCCAGCAGCTTTCTAGCGGGTACCTACAATGAGCAGTTCTTC.

The chain carries TRBV5-5 and TRBJ2-3; D remains ambiguous. This CDR3 comprises 13 residues. The V end was cut by 2 bases, the J end by 2 bases, with 6 bases between. Germline CDR1 SGHKS, CDR2 YYEKEE (reference sequence). In DNA form, the CDR3 reads TGTGCCAGCAGCTTAGGAGACACAGATACGCAGTATTTT. Protein product: CASSLGDTDTQYF.

The chain is built from TRBV19 and TRBJ1-3, with D hard to call. V was clipped by 5 bases and J by 4 bases, with 3 bases between them. The CDR3 loop spans 11 amino acids. Germline CDR1 LNHDA, CDR2 SQIVND (reference sequence). CDR3 sequence: CASSEGNTIYF. CDR3 sequence (DNA): TGTGCCAGTAGTGAGGGAAACACCATATATTTT.